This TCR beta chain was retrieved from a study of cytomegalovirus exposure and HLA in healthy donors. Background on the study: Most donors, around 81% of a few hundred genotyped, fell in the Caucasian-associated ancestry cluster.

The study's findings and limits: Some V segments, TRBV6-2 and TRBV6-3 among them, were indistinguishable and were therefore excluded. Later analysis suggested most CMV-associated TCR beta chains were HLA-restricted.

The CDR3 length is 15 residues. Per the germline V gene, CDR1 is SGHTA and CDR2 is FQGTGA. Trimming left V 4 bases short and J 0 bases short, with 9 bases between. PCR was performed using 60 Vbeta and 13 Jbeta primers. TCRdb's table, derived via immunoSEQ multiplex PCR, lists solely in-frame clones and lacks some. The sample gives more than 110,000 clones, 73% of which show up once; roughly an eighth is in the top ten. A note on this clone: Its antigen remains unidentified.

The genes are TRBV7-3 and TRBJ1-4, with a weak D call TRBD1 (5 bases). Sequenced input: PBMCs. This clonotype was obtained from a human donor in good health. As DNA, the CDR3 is TGTGCCAGCAGCTCGGCAGGGTCAACTAATGAAAAACTGTTTTTT. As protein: CASSSAGSTNEKLFF.